The rows below give T cell receptor beta chains drawn from one sample of a study of shared clonotypes between healthy human individuals. Clones were read by immunoSEQ multiplex PCR, and TCRdb kept only the in-frame ones, dropping some. The table includes around 430,000 clones, 79% detected once. The source material was PBMCs. These receptors were collected from a woman in her thirties or forties in good health. Some clones in this sample may be carry-over from other donors' samples. Each CDR3 is given with its conserved first and last residue. D genes are given only for firm matches. Clone size, where shown, is once, few, many, or a class for clones that have expanded.

>TRBJ2-5|NA|TRBV7-9|NA
TGTGCCAGCAGCCAACCGAGGGGGGCCGGAGAGACCCAGTACTTC
CASSQPRGAGETQYF
>TRBJ2-1|few|TRBV11-3|TRBD2
TGTGCCAGCAGCTTAGCTCCGACTAGCGGGACCTACAATGAGCAGTTCTTC
CASSLAPTSGTYNEQFF
>TRBJ2-7|NA|TRBV14|TRBD2
TGTGCCAGCAGCCAGGAAGACTGGGGGGGCTCCTACGAGCAGTACTTC
CASSQEDWGGSYEQYF
>TRBJ2-7|NA|TRBV28|NA
TGTGCCAGCAGCCCCCCAACACTAGTCTCCTACGAGCAGTACTTC
CASSPPTLVSYEQYF
>TRBJ1-4|NA|TRBV25-1|NA
TGTGCCAGCAGTGACCTGCGGGGGCCCGGTGAAAAACTGTTTTTT
CASSDLRGPGEKLFF
>TRBJ2-5|many|TRBV25-1|TRBD1
TGTGCCAGCAGTACCCAGACAGGGGGCGGGGAGACCCAGTACTTC
CASSTQTGGGETQYF
>TRBJ2-3|NA|TRBV5-1|TRBD1
TGCGCCAGCAGCCTGGAAACAGGGGCCCCCCCGGATACGCAGTATTTT
CASSLETGAPPDTQYF
>TRBJ2-2|NA|TRBV19|TRBD2
TGTGCCAGCCGGGGGGCGGGAGGATCCTTCCACGGGGAGCTGTTTTTT
CASRGAGGSFHGELFF
>TRBJ1-3|NA|TRBV19|TRBD1
TGTGCCAGTAGTATTCGGCGGACAGGAAGAAGCTCTGGAAACACCATATATTTT
CASSIRRTGRSSGNTIYF
>TRBJ2-7|NA|TRBV28|TRBD2
TGTGCCAGCAGTTTAGGGGGACTAGCGGCCCAGCAGTACTTC
CASSLGGLAAQQYF
>TRBJ2-1|NA|TRBV7-9|TRBD2
TGTGCCAGCAGCGCTAGCGGGAGAGGGGGCAATGAGCAGTTCTTC
CASSASGRGGNEQFF
>TRBJ2-7|NA|TRBV4-1|NA
TGTGCCAGCAGCTCAGGATTGGGGCTATACGAGCAGTACTTC
CASSSGLGLYEQYF
>TRBJ1-2|NA|TRBV5-1|NA
TGCGCCAGCAGCTTGCAGGGCGGATCTAACTATGGCTACACCTTC
CASSLQGGSNYGYTF
>TRBJ1-1|few|TRBV4-2|NA
TGTGCCAGCAGCCAAAGAAAGCAGAACACTGAAGCTTTCTTT
CASSQRKQNTEAFF
>TRBJ2-6|NA|TRBV29-1|NA
TGCAGCGTTGAAGACAGGGGGGGAGCTGGGGCCAACGTCCTGACTTTC
CSVEDRGGAGANVLTF
>TRBJ1-1|NA|TRBV7-3|TRBD1
TGTGCCAGCAGCCGGAAAGGGACAGGGGGCTTTGGCACTGAAGCTTTCTTT
CASSRKGTGGFGTEAFF
>TRBJ1-1|NA|TRBV6-1|TRBD1
TGTGCCAGCAGGGGGACAGGGGGTGAAGCTTTCTTT
CASRGTGGEAFF
>TRBJ2-7|NA|TRBV10-3|TRBD1
TGTGCCATCAGTACGGCCGGGACAGCAAGCTCCTACGAGCAGTACTTC
CAISTAGTASSYEQYF
>TRBJ2-7|NA|TRBV27|NA
TGTGCCAGCAAACTCCGGGACGCATCCTACGAGCAGTACTTC
CASKLRDASYEQYF
>TRBJ2-2|NA|TRBV7-8|NA
TGTGCCAGCAGCTTAGTCCCTTTGGGGCGGGGCACCGGGGAGCTGTTTTTT
CASSLVPLGRGTGELFF
>TRBJ2-5|NA|TRBV11-2|TRBD2
TGTGCCAGCAGCTTACCCATCGGACTAGCGGCTCAAGAGACCCAGTACTTC
CASSLPIGLAAQETQYF
>TRBJ2-1|NA|TRBV27|TRBD2
TGTGCCAGCAGTCCCCAGCGGGAGATCTCCTACAATGAGCAGTTCTTC
CASSPQREISYNEQFF
>TRBJ1-2|NA|TRBV4-1|NA
TGCGCCAGCAGCCAAGTGGTAGGGGACTCTATCTATGGCTACACCTTC
CASSQVVGDSIYGYTF
>TRBJ2-1|NA|TRBV28|NA
TGTGCCAGCAAGGAGCAGGGAGACTACAATGAGCAGTTCTTC
CASKEQGDYNEQFF
>TRBJ2-5|NA|TRBV27|NA
TGTGCCAGCAGTTTATCGGCAGGTCCTCTAGAGACCCAGTACTTC
CASSLSAGPLETQYF
>TRBJ2-1|NA|TRBV4-1|TRBD2
TGCGCCAGCAGCCAAGTTTGGGACAGACTAGCGGGGGTGGTTGAGCAGTTCTTC
CASSQVWDRLAGVVEQFF
>TRBJ1-5|NA|TRBV7-2|NA
TGTGCCAGCAGCTTATGGGGGGGATCAAGCAATCAGCCCCAGCATTTT
CASSLWGGSSNQPQHF
>TRBJ2-1|NA|TRBV19|TRBD1
TGTGCCAGTAGTACCTACCGGGACAGAAGCGATGAGCAGTTCTTC
CASSTYRDRSDEQFF
>TRBJ2-7|NA|TRBV28|TRBD1
TGTGCCAGCAGTTCCCCCAGGGGGCCCGGGCGAACCTACGAGCAGTACTTC
CASSSPRGPGRTYEQYF
>TRBJ1-2|NA|TRBV5-5|NA
TGTGCCAGCAGCGCCGGGCAGGGTGACGGCTACACCTTC
CASSAGQGDGYTF
>TRBJ2-7|NA|TRBV11-2|NA
TGTGCCAGCAGCTTAGAGGGACGGTCTGTCGAGCAGTACTTC
CASSLEGRSVEQYF
>TRBJ2-3|NA|TRBV5-8|TRBD1
TGTGCCAGCAGCTTGGGGGGACAGGGGGCAGATACGCAGTATTTT
CASSLGGQGADTQYF
>TRBJ2-7|NA|TRBV28|NA
TGTGCCAGCAGTTTGACGGGAGCCTACGAGCAGTACTTC
CASSLTGAYEQYF
>TRBJ1-1|NA|TRBV9|TRBD1
TGTGCCAGCAGCACCTGGACAGGGAGGAACACTGAAGCTTTCTTT
CASSTWTGRNTEAFF
>TRBJ2-7|NA|TRBV18|NA
TGTGCCAGCTCAGTGGTAAGCTCCTACGAGCAGTACTTC
CASSVVSSYEQYF
>TRBJ1-5|NA|TRBV21-1|NA
TGTGCCAGCAGCAATCAGTCCCGGGACAGCTACAATCAGCCCCAGCATTTT
CASSNQSRDSYNQPQHF
>TRBJ2-5|NA|TRBV18|NA
TGTGCCAGCTCACTCATGGGGTCCCAAGAGACCCAGTACTTC
CASSLMGSQETQYF
>TRBJ2-5|NA|TRBV10-2|TRBD1
TGCGCCAGCAGTAAACCGGACAGGGGGCGTGAGACCCAGTACTTC
CASSKPDRGRETQYF
>TRBJ2-1|once|TRBV15|TRBD2
TGTGCCACCAGCCCCTCTCCTAGCGGGAGGGCCAGGTACAATGAGCAGTTCTTC
CATSPSPSGRARYNEQFF
>TRBJ2-3|NA|TRBV18|TRBD2
TGTGCCAGCTCACCACGAGTAACTAGCGGGGGAGCCACAGATACGCAGTATTTT
CASSPRVTSGGATDTQYF
>TRBJ1-1|NA|TRBV7-3|NA
TGTGCCAGCAGCTTAGCTGGAGGTCTGAACACTGAAGCTTTCTTT
CASSLAGGLNTEAFF
>TRBJ2-3|NA|TRBV10-3|TRBD1
TGTGCCATCAGTGGGGGGACAGCAGATACGCAGTATTTT
CAISGGTADTQYF
>TRBJ1-5|NA|TRBV5-1|TRBD1
TGCGCCAGCAGCACCGGGACAGGGGCCAATCAGCCCCAGCATTTT
CASSTGTGANQPQHF
>TRBJ2-1|NA|TRBV10-2|NA
TGCGCCAGCAGTGACGACGACTACAATGAGCAGTTCTTC
CASSDDDYNEQFF
>TRBJ2-1|many|TRBV4-2|TRBD1
TGTGCCAGCAGCCAAGATCAGGCAGGGGGCTACAATGAGCAGTTCTTC
CASSQDQAGGYNEQFF
>TRBJ2-4|NA|TRBV19|NA
TGTGCCAGTAATCACAGAACCGATCTGGCCAAAAACATTCAGTACTTC
CASNHRTDLAKNIQYF
>TRBJ2-5|NA|TRBV11-2|NA
TGTGCCAGCAGCTTTGGGCTGGGGGTGATGGAGACCCAGTACTTC
CASSFGLGVMETQYF
>TRBJ2-3|NA|TRBV29-1|TRBD2
TGCAGCGTTGGGCGGGAGGGCCCGAATACGCAGTATTTT
CSVGREGPNTQYF
>TRBJ2-7|NA|TRBV7-6|NA
TGTGCCAGCAGCTTAAAGGGGGACCCCTACGAGCAGTACTTC
CASSLKGDPYEQYF
>TRBJ2-7|once|TRBV5-1|TRBD2
TGCGCCAGCAGCCGACTAGCCCGAGACGGCTACGAGCAGTACTTC
CASSRLARDGYEQYF
>TRBJ2-1|NA|TRBV9|TRBD2
TGTGCCAGCACCGGGCGGGAGGGCTACAATGAGCAGTTCTTC
CASTGREGYNEQFF
>TRBJ2-2|NA|TRBV7-8|TRBD1
TGTGCCAGCAGCTCCAAGACAGGGGGCACCGGGGAGCTGTTTTTT
CASSSKTGGTGELFF
>TRBJ2-5|many|TRBV15|NA
TGTGCCACCAGCAGAGATAGGGACACGAAAGAGACCCAGTACTTC
CATSRDRDTKETQYF
>TRBJ2-1|NA|TRBV27|NA
TGTGCCAGCAGTTTTTTACGGGGCGAATCCTACAATGAGCAGTTCTTC
CASSFLRGESYNEQFF
>TRBJ1-5|NA|TRBV18|NA
TGTGCCAGCTCACCAGACGGGCCTCAAGGACAGCCCCAGCATTTT
CASSPDGPQGQPQHF
>TRBJ2-7|once|TRBV7-2|TRBD2
TGTGCCAGCAGCCGACTAGCGGGAGGGGGGGTCTCCTACGAGCAGTACTTC
CASSRLAGGGVSYEQYF
>TRBJ1-2|NA|TRBV27|NA
TGTGCCAGCAGTCCGCCGGGGCAGGGTGGCTACACCTTC
CASSPPGQGGYTF